This TCR beta chain was recovered during a study of Graves' ophthalmopathy and Graves' hyperthyroidism. At the level of the study: Stable hyperthyroidism referred to disease that showed no ophthalmopathy within 18 months of follow-up.

As the template, RNA transcripts were used to amplify TCR beta CDR3 regions. The first-round RT-PCR employed HTBI primers together with the Qiagen OneStep RT-PCR kit. A multiplex PCR was then performed as the second round. TCRdb analysed the multiplex PCR reads with MiXCR anew, one entry per CDR3 protein. This sample yields about 1.1 million distinct CDR3 sequences, of which less than 45% are seen a single time; approximately 12% belongs to the top ten. There are 14 residues in the CDR3. Trimming cost V 5 bases and J 6 bases; bases outside gene matches: 2. Germline CDR1 reads SGHVS; CDR2 reads FQNEAQ. This clonotype was observed at least ten times. Physicians reached a diagnosis by relying on clinical symptoms, serum thyroxine, TRAb, thyroid ultrasound and orbital computed tomography.

Sequenced material: peripheral blood or thyroid tissue (not recorded which). The chain links TRBV7-8 to TRBJ2-2, with TRBD2 identical over 11 bases. This clonotype originated in an adult man with Graves' hyperthyroidism. The CDR3 DNA sequence: TGTGCCAGCAGCCATAGCGGGGGGGCCGGGGAGCTGTTTTTT. Translated, it gives CASSHSGGAGELFF.